The 15 T cell receptor beta chains below come from one sample, sequenced in a study of response to subunit inactivated influenza vaccine. MiXCR was run by TCRdb on the RT-PCR reads, yielding one entry per CDR3 protein. The sample consists of 650,000 to 800,000 distinct CDR3 sequences, more than 11% of them appearing once. This sample comprised PBMCs from blood, obtained around 14 days before vaccination. The receptors were gathered from a man aged 45-65 years who received an inactivated influenza vaccine.

This clonotype was observed a few times. The chain recombines TRBV9 with TRBJ2-1; perhaps TRBD2 as D (5 bases). Germline-derived CDR1 and CDR2 are SGDLS and YYNGEE. Trimming left V 0 bases short and J 3 bases short, with 10 bases between. The CDR3 covers 15 residues. DNA of the CDR3: TGTGCCAGCAGCGTAGCAGGACTGGGCTACAATGAGCAGTTCTTC. Protein product: CASSVAGLGYNEQFF. The complete variable domain, with remaining parts taken from reference TRBV9 and TRBJ2-1, reads DSGVTQTPKHLITATGQRVTLRCSPRSGDLSVYWYQQSLDQGLQFLIQYYNGEERAKGNILERFSAQQFPDLHSELNLSSLELGDSALYFCASSVAGLGYNEQFFGPGTRLTVL.

The V call is TRBV25-1, the J call TRBJ2-7; D is undetermined. The V end was cut by 3 bases, the J end by 5 bases, with 11 bases between. CDR1 is MGHDK, CDR2 SYGVNS, per germline. The CDR3 loop spans 13 amino acids. The CDR3 DNA sequence: TGTGCCAGCAGTGAGACCGGGCTCGACGAGCAGTACTTC. This translates into CASSETGLDEQYF.

The J gene is TRBJ2-3, the V gene TRBV10-3, with TRBD2 matching over 8 bases. Per the germline V gene, CDR1 is ENHRY and CDR2 is SYGVKD. J lost 0 bases, V lost 3 bases, and 5 bases had no gene match. The CDR3 has 16 residues. The CDR3 loop reads CAISDSRGVSTDTQYF. The CDR3 DNA reads TGTGCCATCAGTGATTCGCGGGGGGTCAGCACAGATACGCAGTATTTT.

The CDR3 here is CASSAGTSNSYEQYF. The CDR3 DNA reads TGTGCCAGCAGTGCCGGGACTAGCAACTCCTACGAGCAGTACTTC. The V call is TRBV6-1, the J call TRBJ2-7; 9 bases agree with TRBD2. Germline V gives CDR1 MNHNS, CDR2 SASEGT. This CDR3 region has 15 residues. V was clipped by 4 bases and J by 0 bases; unmatched bases: 4.

The chain uses TRBV4-1 and TRBJ2-2; D is perhaps TRBD1 (5 bases). The V end lost 4 bases, the J end lost 3 bases, and 18 bases lay between the germline ends. The CDR3 loop spans 17 amino acids. Germline CDR1 MGHRA, CDR2 YSYEKL. The CDR3 DNA reads as TGCGCCAGCAGCCTAACCCGGACAAGTCTGGACACCGGGGAGCTGTTTTTT. Translation gives CASSLTRTSLDTGELFF.

This clonotype has more than one count but fewer than ten. The junction departs from germline at one end; a sequencing error may be responsible. The chain is built from TRBV2 and TRBJ2-1; D is ambiguous. The CDR3 runs 11 residues. In germline, CDR1 is SNHLY, CDR2 FYNNEI. This CDR3 is CASSRVGEQFF. In DNA form, the CDR3 reads TGTGCCAGCAGTCGCGTTGGTGAGCAGTTCTTT.

In nucleotides, the CDR3 is TGCAGTGCTAATTACGAAGGGAGCTACGAGCAGTACTTC. Translating it yields CSANYEGSYEQYF. The chain is built from TRBV20-1 and TRBJ2-7; TRBD2 is a possible D gene (5 bases). The CDR3 runs to 13 residues. The germline V gene encodes CDR1 DFQATT and CDR2 SNEGSKA (reference sequence). V was clipped by 4 bases and J by 3 bases, with 13 bases between them.

The V and J genes are TRBV24-1 and TRBJ2-2; D not resolved. The CDR3 length is 14 residues. V was clipped by 7 bases and J by 1 base, with 9 bases between them. Germline loops: CDR1 KGHDR, CDR2 SFDVKD. The CDR3 nucleotides are TGTGCCACCAGCTCCCCATTGAACACCGGGGAGCTGTTTTTT. Protein sequence: CATSSPLNTGELFF.

V usage is TRBV11-2 and J usage is TRBJ2-7; D call uncertain. The V gene's germline CDR1 is SGHAT and CDR2 FQNNGV. The germline V and J ends were trimmed by 6 bases and 0 bases, with 12 bases remaining between them. The CDR3 runs 14 residues. The DNA of the CDR3 is TGTGCCAGCAGGTTGACAAGGGTCTCCTACGAGCAGTACTTC. This codes for CASRLTRVSYEQYF. The variable domain in full, completed from reference TRBV11-2 and TRBJ2-7, reads EAGVAQSPRYKIIEKRQSVAFWCNPISGHATLYWYQQILGQGPKLLIQFQNNGVVDDSQLPKDRFSAERLKGVDSTLKIQPAKLEDSAVYLCASRLTRVSYEQYFGPGTRLTVT.

This clonotype was seen repeatedly, ten times or more. V is TRBV12-3 or TRBV12-4 and J is TRBJ2-1, with 7 positions matching TRBD2. The CDR3 covers 13 residues. V trimming: 7 bases; J trimming: 7 bases; junction bases outside the gene matches: 7. This CDR3 reads CASKIREVNEQFF. CDR3 bases: TGTGCCAGCAAAATCCGGGAGGTTAATGAGCAGTTCTTC.

At least ten counts were recorded for this clonotype. The chain combines TRBV5-6 with TRBJ2-2; the match to TRBD1 covers 8 bases. V lost 4 bases, J lost 4 bases, and 0 bases stayed unmatched. Looked up from germline, CDR1 is SGHDT and CDR2 is YYEEEE. This CDR3 is built from 13 residues. CDR3 in amino acids: CASSDRGTGELFF. The CDR3 region has the DNA TGTGCCAGCAGCGACAGGGGCACCGGGGAGCTGTTTTTT.

This clonotype was seen a handful of times. The chain is built from TRBV19 and TRBJ2-7, with D uncertain. With 6 bases removed from V and 0 bases from J, the gap between germline ends came to 12 bases. The CDR3 covers 14 residues. Germline CDR1 and CDR2: LNHDA and SQIVND (reference sequence). CDR3 in DNA: TGTGCCAGTAGCCCCTACAGCAGCTCCTACGAGCAGTACTTC. Encoded protein: CASSPYSSSYEQYF. Full variable domain (remainder filled in from reference TRBV19 and TRBJ2-7): DGGITQSPKYLFRKEGQNVTLSCEQNLNHDAMYWYRQDPGQGLRLIYYSQIVNDFQKGDIAEGYSVSREKKESFPLTVTSAQKNPTAFYLCASSPYSSSYEQYFGPGTRLTVT.

CDR3 residues: CASSPKGSNYGYTF. In nucleotides, the CDR3 is TGTGCCAGCAGCCCGAAGGGAAGCAACTATGGCTACACCTTC. The chain has TRBV7-9 and TRBJ1-2, with D unresolved. This CDR3 has 14 residues. The germline V gene encodes CDR1 SEHNR and CDR2 FQNEAQ (reference sequence). The V and J ends lost 5 bases and 2 bases respectively, with 12 bases between them.

The chain couples TRBV15 to TRBJ2-5, with 12 positions matching TRBD2. Germline V gives CDR1 LNHNV, CDR2 YYDKDF (reference sequence). V lost 6 bases to trimming and J lost 5 bases; unmatched junction nucleotides: 13. The CDR3 totals 17 residues. CDR3 nucleotides: TGTGCCACCAGTCCCGGGACTACAACTAGCGGGAGGGAGACCCAGTACTTC. Amino acids: CATSPGTTTSGRETQYF.

This rearrangement joins TRBV11-2 to TRBJ2-2, with 7 bases aligning to TRBD2. The CDR3 covers 15 residues. In germline, CDR1 is SGHAT, CDR2 FQNNGV. The junction had 6 bases not matched to a gene; V was cut back by 7 bases and J by 1 base. The CDR3 DNA reads as TGTGCCAGCACCCAAGGGAGGGTGAACACCGGGGAGCTGTTTTTT. Protein: CASTQGRVNTGELFF.